The rows below give T cell receptor beta chains drawn from one sample of a study of blood T cell repertoires in COVID-19. The table came from immunoSEQ multiplex PCR; TCRdb's copy has only in-frame clones and leaves some out. The sample lists over 150,000 clones, approximately 86% occurring once. Source material: peripheral blood. The receptor set was obtained from a man aged 25-40 years with acute or convalescent COVID-19. CDR3s include the opening cysteine and the closing phenylalanine or tryptophan. The D gene is left open where the match is weak. The listing skips clone size in some rows; elsewhere it reads once, few, many or a size class.

V gene	J gene	D gene	clone size	CDR3 protein	CDR3 DNA
TRBV9	TRBJ1-1	.	.	CASSVTPTRNTEAFF	TGTGCCAGCAGCGTAACACCCACCAGGAACACTGAAGCTTTCTTT
TRBV3-1/TRBV3-2	TRBJ2-5	TRBD2	.	CASSRSLASGEETQYF	TGTGCCAGCAGCCGATCTCTGGCTAGCGGGGAAGAGACCCAGTACTTC
TRBV30	TRBJ2-1	.	.	CAWTRRGVWNEQFF	TGTGCCTGGACCCGTAGGGGCGTCTGGAATGAGCAGTTCTTC
TRBV3-1/TRBV3-2	TRBJ2-5	.	.	CASSQRQATQTQYF	TGTGCCAGCAGCCAACGACAGGCCACCCAGACCCAGTACTTC
TRBV3-1/TRBV3-2	TRBJ1-2	TRBD1	.	CASSPRAGGFLGYTF	TGTGCCAGCAGCCCCAGGGCAGGGGGGTTTCTTGGCTACACCTTC
TRBV5-1	TRBJ1-1	.	few	CASSFSLDRSNTEAFF	TGCGCCAGCAGCTTTTCCCTCGACAGGAGCAACACTGAAGCTTTCTTT
TRBV6-5	TRBJ2-7	TRBD1	.	CASSSDRGLYEQYF	TGTGCCAGCAGCTCCGACAGGGGGCTCTACGAGCAGTACTTC
TRBV7-2	TRBJ1-5	.	.	CASTDRGNQPQHF	TGTGCCAGCACAGACAGAGGCAATCAGCCCCAGCATTTT
TRBV28	TRBJ1-3	.	.	CASSKGVASGNTIYF	TGTGCCAGCAGTAAGGGGGTTGCCTCTGGAAACACCATATATTTT
TRBV19	TRBJ1-5	TRBD1	.	CASSDRGQPQHF	TGTGCCAGTAGTGACAGGGGGCAGCCCCAGCATTTT
TRBV5-6	TRBJ2-4	.	.	CASSSVTTLAKNIQYF	TGTGCCAGCAGCTCGGTGACAACTCTAGCCAAAAACATTCAGTACTTC
TRBV10-3	TRBJ2-1	.	.	CAISDLAPNEQFF	TGTGCCATCAGTGATTTGGCCCCGAATGAGCAGTTCTTC
TRBV9	TRBJ1-3	.	.	CASSVAGTYGNTIYF	TGTGCCAGCAGCGTAGCTGGGACTTACGGAAACACCATATATTTT
TRBV3-1/TRBV3-2	TRBJ1-1	.	.	CASSQGLTEAFF	TGTGCCAGCAGCCAGGGGCTTACTGAAGCTTTCTTT
TRBV18	TRBJ2-1	.	.	CASSPALRGNEQFF	TGTGCCAGCTCTCCCGCCCTGCGGGGAAATGAGCAGTTCTTC
TRBV5-5	TRBJ1-2	.	.	CASSQGSGVDYGYTF	TGTGCCAGCAGCCAGGGATCGGGGGTTGACTATGGCTACACCTTC
TRBV30	TRBJ1-2	.	few	CACHRGWDNYGYTF	TGTGCCTGCCACCGGGGGTGGGATAACTATGGCTACACCTTC
TRBV5-6	TRBJ2-5	TRBD2	few	CASSKRTSGGHSQETQYF	TGTGCCAGCAGCAAACGGACTAGCGGGGGCCATTCGCAAGAGACCCAGTACTTC
TRBV3-1/TRBV3-2	TRBJ2-5	.	.	CASSQNRPGLYQETQYF	TGTGCCAGCAGCCAAAACCGACCGGGGTTGTACCAAGAGACCCAGTACTTC
TRBV5-1	TRBJ2-1	TRBD2	.	CASSTWSGGSYNEQFF	TGCGCCAGCAGCACGTGGAGCGGGGGCTCCTACAATGAGCAGTTCTTC
TRBV19	TRBJ1-1	TRBD1	.	CASSSDRILGTEAFF	TGTGCCAGTAGTTCGGACAGGATATTAGGCACTGAAGCTTTCTTT
TRBV21-1	TRBJ2-1	.	.	CASTLLAGGLRVYNEQFF	TGTGCCAGCACCCTACTAGCGGGGGGGCTTCGGGTATACAATGAGCAGTTCTTC
TRBV24-1	TRBJ2-1	.	.	CATSDLGLRNEQFF	TGTGCCACCAGTGATTTAGGACTACGGAATGAGCAGTTCTTC
TRBV9	TRBJ1-1	TRBD1	.	CASSAGTATEAFF	TGTGCCAGCAGCGCCGGGACAGCCACTGAAGCTTTCTTT
TRBV19	TRBJ1-1	.	.	CASSIRDAPRGTEAFF	TGTGCCAGTAGTATCCGGGACGCCCCCCGGGGGACTGAAGCTTTCTTT
TRBV30	TRBJ1-4	TRBD1	.	CAWSRTGQNEKLFF	TGTGCCTGGAGTAGGACAGGACAAAATGAAAAACTGTTTTTT
TRBV19	TRBJ1-6	.	.	CASSIGRVPLHF	TGTGCCAGTAGTATCGGCAGGGTCCCCCTCCACTTT
TRBV10-3	TRBJ2-3	TRBD1	.	CAISPGGSGTDTQYF	TGTGCCATCAGTCCAGGGGGCTCTGGCACAGATACGCAGTATTTT